These T cell receptor beta chains were read from a single sample in a study of patients and donors after allogeneic stem cell transplantation. TCRdb itself ran the RT-PCR reads through MiXCR, one entry per CDR3 protein. The sample includes roughly 960,000 distinct CDR3 sequences, about 20% of them seen just once. Sequencing was carried out using blood, either unsorted or a sorted T cell fraction (not recorded which). The source is a human donor who was either an allogeneic HSCT recipient or a stem cell or donor lymphocyte infusion donor (not recorded which). It is not recorded whose cells these are; they may come from a transplant donor. Each CDR3 is given with its conserved first and last residue. A D gene is named only where the DNA matches it firmly. Clone size is not always given. Where it is, it says once, few, many or a class for expanded clones.

>TRBV12-3/TRBV12-4|TRBJ1-5|.|.
CASSQQVQPQHF
TGTGCCAGCAGTCAACAGGTTCAGCCCCAGCATTTT
>TRBV10-3|TRBJ1-2|few|TRBD1
CASQGGRDGYTF
TGTGCCAGTCAGGGGGGAAGGGACGGCTACACCTTC
>TRBV24-1|TRBJ2-7|.|TRBD1
CATLRDRDNYEQYF
TGTGCCACCCTCCGGGACAGGGATAACTACGAGCAGTACTTC
>TRBV10-3|TRBJ1-1|many|.
CAIRGGEGTEAFF
TGTGCCATCAGGGGGGGAGAGGGCACTGAAGCTTTCTTT
>TRBV5-6|TRBJ1-1|few|.
CASSLWANQREAFF
TGTGCCAGCAGCTTGTGGGCAAACCAGAGAGAAGCTTTCTTT
>TRBV5-6|TRBJ1-1|few|.
CASRSQGGGTEAFF
TGTGCCAGCAGATCCCAGGGCGGCGGCACTGAAGCTTTCTTT
>TRBV7-9|TRBJ1-5|few|.
CASSSFHRDSNQPQHF
TGTGCCAGCAGTTCTTTTCATCGGGACAGCAATCAGCCCCAGCATTTT
>TRBV29-1|TRBJ2-2|many|.
CSVEGTSNTGELFF
TGCAGCGTTGAAGGGACAAGTAACACCGGGGAGCTGTTTTTT
>TRBV5-1|TRBJ2-5|few|TRBD1
CASSLEDRTGPSGTQYF
TGCGCCAGCAGCTTGGAGGACAGGACGGGACCATCGGGGACCCAGTACTTC
>TRBV10-3|TRBJ1-4|few|.
CAISDQGEKLFF
TGTGCCATCAGTGATCAGGGGGAAAAACTGTTTTTT
>TRBV20-1|TRBJ2-1|.|TRBD2
CSAGLAGINEQFF
TGCAGTGCTGGACTAGCGGGGATCAATGAGCAGTTCTTC
>TRBV20-1|TRBJ1-1|many|TRBD1
CSARQGGTEAFF
TGCAGTGCTCGACAGGGTGGGACTGAAGCTTTCTTT
>TRBV12-3/TRBV12-4|TRBJ2-3|few|TRBD2
CASSLAGGQGTDTQYF
TGTGCCAGCTCCCTAGCGGGGGGGCAAGGCACAGATACGCAGTATTTT
>TRBV13|TRBJ2-7|.|.
CASSLGHRRGLSSYEQYF
TGTGCCAGCAGCTTAGGGCACCGCAGGGGACTGAGCTCCTACGAGCAGTACTTC
>TRBV5-1|TRBJ2-7|few|.
CASSLGGDSLREQYF
TGCGCCAGCAGCTTGGGGGGCGACTCCCTTCGCGAGCAGTACTTC
>TRBV12-3/TRBV12-4|TRBJ2-1|few|.
CASSHGRALNEQFF
TGTGCCAGCAGTCACGGGCGGGCCCTCAATGAGCAGTTCTTC
>TRBV9|TRBJ2-1|.|TRBD2
CASSTSLGGRAQGEQFF
TGTGCCAGCAGCACAAGTCTTGGCGGGAGGGCCCAAGGTGAGCAGTTCTTC
>TRBV5-5|TRBJ2-7|.|.
CASSWGQSLSYEQYF
TGTGCCAGCAGCTGGGGGCAGTCCCTCTCCTACGAGCAGTACTTC
>TRBV29-1|TRBJ1-1|.|.
CSAVGGNTEAFF
TGCAGCGCTGTGGGTGGGAACACTGAAGCTTTCTTT
>TRBV25-1|TRBJ1-2|.|TRBD1
CASSGTAWGYTF
TGTGCCAGCAGCGGGACAGCCTGGGGCTACACCTTC
>TRBV28|TRBJ1-4|few|.
CASSFSYEKLFF
TGTGCCAGCAGTTTTTCATATGAAAAACTGTTTTTT
>TRBV7-9|TRBJ2-3|.|TRBD1
CASSPKASQGVTDTQYF
TGTGCCAGCAGCCCCAAGGCCTCGCAGGGGGTAACAGATACGCAGTATTTT
>TRBV6-1|TRBJ1-2|few|TRBD1
CASSPGPGTAYGYTF
TGTGCCAGCAGCCCCGGGCCCGGGACAGCCTATGGCTACACCTTC
>TRBV5-8|TRBJ2-3|few|.
CASSLLKIWGTDTQYF
TGTGCCAGCAGCTTGTTAAAAATTTGGGGCACAGATACGCAGTATTTT
>TRBV9|TRBJ2-1|.|.
CASEAEGVGDEQFF
TGTGCCTCAGAGGCGGAGGGGGTTGGGGATGAGCAGTTCTTC
>TRBV12-3/TRBV12-4|TRBJ2-3|.|TRBD1
CASSLWDRGADTQYF
TGTGCCAGCAGTTTGTGGGACAGGGGGGCAGATACGCAGTATTTT
>TRBV11-1|TRBJ2-3|few|TRBD2
CASSFGSGRASTPDTQYF
TGTGCCAGCAGCTTCGGTAGCGGGAGGGCCTCGACCCCAGATACGCAGTATTTT
>TRBV5-1|TRBJ2-5|.|.
CASSLAQDQETQYF
TGCGCCAGCAGCTTGGCGCAGGATCAAGAGACCCAGTACTTC
>TRBV6-2/TRBV6-3|TRBJ1-2|.|.
CASSDRGQYGYTF
TGTGCCAGCAGTGATCGAGGACAGTATGGCTACACCTTC
>TRBV27|TRBJ1-2|.|TRBD1
CASSFLPGQEYYGYTF
TGTGCCAGCAGTTTCCTTCCGGGACAGGAGTACTATGGCTACACCTTC
>TRBV5-1|TRBJ1-1|many|.
CASRQDTEAFF
TGCGCCAGCCGACAGGACACTGAAGCTTTCTTT
>TRBV5-1|TRBJ1-1|few|.
CASSWEKGPMNTEAFF
TGCGCCAGCAGCTGGGAAAAGGGGCCCATGAACACTGAAGCTTTCTTT
>TRBV6-6|TRBJ1-1|.|.
CASDVGTEAFF
TGTGCCAGCGATGTTGGCACTGAAGCTTTCTTT
>TRBV7-2|TRBJ1-2|few|.
CASSSDPRGGYTF
TGTGCCAGCAGCTCCGACCCCCGGGGAGGCTACACCTTC
>TRBV7-9|TRBJ2-1|few|.
CASSLPQGYNEQFF
TGTGCCAGCAGCTTGCCCCAGGGTTACAATGAGCAGTTCTTC
>TRBV15|TRBJ2-5|few|TRBD2
CATSREVSGRQTQYF
TGTGCCACCAGCAGAGAGGTTAGCGGGAGACAGACCCAGTACTTC
>TRBV3-1|TRBJ2-1|once|TRBD2
CASSHHPLLAGDYNEQFF
TGTGCCAGCAGCCATCACCCCCTACTAGCGGGGGACTACAATGAGCAGTTCTTC
>TRBV24-1|TRBJ2-2|.|TRBD1
CATSDLRQGATGELFF
TGTGCCACCAGTGACTTACGACAGGGGGCCACCGGGGAGCTGTTTTTT
>TRBV5-6|TRBJ2-1|.|.
CASSLIGSGQTDNEQFF
TGTGCCAGCAGCTTGATAGGATCGGGACAAACTGACAATGAGCAGTTCTTC
>TRBV12-3/TRBV12-4|TRBJ2-3|many|TRBD2
CASSPTSGTVTDTQYF
TGTGCCAGCAGTCCGACTAGCGGGACGGTCACAGATACGCAGTATTTT
>TRBV20-1|TRBJ2-2|.|.
CSARVPGTANTGELFF
TGCAGTGCTAGAGTCCCAGGGACGGCGAACACCGGGGAGCTGTTTTTT
>TRBV5-5|TRBJ1-2|few|TRBD1
CASSPETGTNYGYTF
TGTGCCAGCAGCCCCGAGACAGGGACTAACTATGGCTACACCTTC
>TRBV27|TRBJ2-3|.|.
CASSELYRTVPSTDTQYF
TGTGCCAGCAGTGAACTCTATAGGACAGTCCCTTCTACAGATACGCAGTATTTT